The 24 T cell receptor beta chains below all came from one sample that was sequenced in a study of cytomegalovirus exposure and HLA in healthy donors. PCR primers comprised 60 Vbeta and 13 Jbeta primers. Here immunoSEQ multiplex PCR was the method, and the copy in TCRdb shows in-frame clones only, minus some. The repertoire has 150,000 to 200,000 clones, about 59% of them found once; the top ten carry 2.5% to 3%. The sequencing sample was made of PBMCs. The receptors were gathered from a man between 40 and 49 years old in good health and CMV-seronegative.

This clone has a handful of counts. The rearrangement uses TRBV2 and TRBJ1-1; D is unresolved. CDR1 is SNHLY and CDR2 is FYNNEI in the germline V gene. The V end was cut by 9 bases, the J end by 1 base, with 12 bases between. There are 13 residues in the CDR3. Written as DNA, the CDR3 is TGTGCCAGTACTACACAAGGGAACACTGAAGCTTTCTTT. Encoded protein: CASTTQGNTEAFF.

The genes are TRBV30 and TRBJ1-1; D is possibly TRBD1 (6 bases). Per germline, CDR1 GTSNPN and CDR2 SVGIG (reference sequence). This CDR3 is 12 amino acids long. The V end lost 4 bases, the J end lost 1 base, and 7 bases lay between the germline ends. The DNA for the CDR3 is TGTGCCTGGAAGGGACAGAACACTGAAGCTTTCTTT. Protein product: CAWKGQNTEAFF.

The chain couples TRBV9 to TRBJ2-3; 9 positions agree with TRBD2. The ends lost 2 bases at V and 4 bases at J; junction bases unmatched: 11. Germline CDR1 is SGDLS and CDR2 is YYNGEE. The length of the CDR3 is 17 residues. CDR3 sequence reads: CASSVSSLAGIADTQYF. The CDR3, as DNA: TGTGCCAGCAGCGTGTCCTCCCTAGCGGGAATCGCAGATACGCAGTATTTT.

The rearrangement links TRBV19 to TRBJ2-3; TRBD1 agrees at 8 bases. The CDR3 is made up of 15 amino acids. V shed 5 bases, J shed 4 bases, and the junction held 8 bases outside the gene matches. Germline CDR1 and CDR2: LNHDA and SQIVND (reference sequence). DNA of the CDR3: TGTGCCAGTAGTGACGGACAGGGCAGGGCAGATACGCAGTATTTT. It specifies CASSDGQGRADTQYF.

The V gene is TRBV7-9, the J gene TRBJ2-7; 9 nucleotides agree with TRBD2. This CDR3 is 17 amino acids long. With 0 bases clipped from V and 1 base from J, the junction kept 7 bases outside the gene matches. Germline CDR1 is SEHNR and CDR2 is FQNEAQ (reference sequence). The CDR3 region is CASSLAPGTSNSYEQYF. The CDR3 DNA follows: TGTGCCAGCAGCTTAGCCCCCGGGACTAGCAATTCCTACGAGCAGTACTTC.

This clone was counted between two and nine times. J is TRBJ2-2 and V is TRBV5-1; D remains ambiguous. The V gene lost 0 bases and the J gene lost 6 bases, with 12 bases spanning the gap. There are 15 residues in the CDR3. Germline assignment: CDR1 SGHRS and CDR2 YFSETQ. CDR3 region: CASSLGGRFAGELFF. CDR3 DNA: TGCGCCAGCAGCTTGGGTGGTAGATTCGCCGGGGAGCTGTTTTTT.

This chain joins TRBV10-3 and TRBJ1-1; D call uncertain. The V end lost 0 bases, the J end lost 1 base, and 6 bases lay between the germline ends. The germline V gene has CDR1 ENHRY and CDR2 SYGVKD. The CDR3 loop spans 14 amino acids. CDR3 nucleotide sequence: TGTGCCATCAGTGAGTCTCCAGGGAACACTGAAGCTTTCTTT. As protein: CAISESPGNTEAFF.

CDR3 sequence reads: CASSYPIRTGGTEAFF. The CDR3, as DNA: TGTGCCAGCAGTTACCCCATTCGCACGGGGGGGACTGAAGCTTTCTTT. This sequence joins TRBV6-6 and TRBJ1-1, with D possibly matching TRBD1 (5 bases). In germline, CDR1 is MNHNY, CDR2 SVGAGI (reference sequence). The CDR3 is made up of 16 amino acids. V lost 2 bases and J 5 bases, leaving 18 bases between the germline ends.

This rearrangement joins TRBV5-4 to TRBJ2-5, with 7 positions matching TRBD1. The better agreement between TRBJ2-7 and the DNA end casts doubt on the J call. CDR3 size: 13 residues. Per germline, CDR1 SGHNT and CDR2 YYREEE (reference sequence). Here the CDR3 DNA reads TGTGCCAGCAGCTCCCAGGGGGTTGTCGAGCAGTACTTC. It encodes CASSSQGVVEQYF.

This clone was recorded a few times. J is TRBJ1-2 and V is TRBV12-2; the tabulated D call, TRBD1, remains unverified against the DNA. TRBV12-2 has pseudogene status. The CDR3 sequence is 13 residues long. CDR3 in amino acids: CASRLAGGHGYTF. CDR3 DNA sequence: TGTGCAAGTCGCTTAGCAGGGGGCCATGGCTACACCTTC.

The V and J genes are TRBV19 and TRBJ1-3; D is possibly TRBD1 (5 bases). Deletions cut 4 bases from V and 2 bases from J, with 12 bases between. Germline assignment: CDR1 LNHDA and CDR2 SQIVND (reference sequence). This CDR3 contains 15 residues. The CDR3 sequence is CASSNNQGPGNTIYF. The CDR3 bases are TGTGCCAGTAGTAACAACCAGGGTCCTGGAAACACCATATATTTT.

In DNA, the CDR3 is TGTGCCAGCAGTGACGGCGGGACAGCGAACACCGGGGAGCTGTTTTTT. It yields the protein CASSDGGTANTGELFF. The V gene is TRBV6-4, the J gene TRBJ2-2; a possible D gene is TRBD1 (7 bases). Trimming removed 2 bases at V and 0 bases at J, with 10 bases between. The CDR3 consists of 16 residues. Germline CDR1 MRHNA, CDR2 SNTAGT.

J is TRBJ2-5 and V is TRBV30; 8 bases are shared with TRBD1. This CDR3 spans 14 amino acids. Germline assignment: CDR1 GTSNPN and CDR2 SVGIG (reference sequence). V gave up 3 bases and J gave up 5 bases; unmatched junction bases: 8. The CDR3 DNA follows: TGTGCCTGGAGACGTAAGACAGGGGAGGAGACCCAGTACTTC. This translates into CAWRRKTGEETQYF.

The chain employs TRBV21-1 and TRBJ2-1; the table's D call, TRBD2, has no DNA check behind it. TRBV21-1 is a listed pseudogene. The CDR3 extends over 15 amino acids. CDR3: CALLSRRISYNEQFF. Here the CDR3 DNA reads TGTGCCCTACTCTCTAGGCGGATCTCCTACAATGAGCAGTTCTTC.

This sequence joins TRBV11-3 and TRBJ2-1; 9 bases are a match to TRBD2. The V gene's germline CDR1 is SGHNT and CDR2 YENEEA. The CDR3 is made up of 16 amino acids. V lost 5 bases, J lost 7 bases, and 12 bases stayed unmatched. In nucleotides, the CDR3 is TGTGCCAGCAGCCCCAGGGGGGCGGGAGGGTGGAATGAGCAGTTCTTC. This codes for CASSPRGAGGWNEQFF.

CDR3 region: CSVPRGAQETQYF. The CDR3 DNA sequence: TGCAGCGTTCCTCGGGGGGCCCAAGAGACCCAGTACTTC. The chain combines TRBV29-1 with TRBJ2-5, with D possibly matching TRBD2 (7 bases). Germline V lookup: CDR1 SQVTM, CDR2 ANQGSEA. The CDR3 totals 13 residues. Trimming shortened V by 5 bases and J by 1 base, and 11 bases separated the two germline ends.

CDR3 sequence (DNA): TGTGCCAGCTCTGAGTACTCTGGGGCCAACGTCCTGACTTTC. Protein sequence: CASSEYSGANVLTF. The chain has TRBV2 and TRBJ2-6; the D is unclear. Trimming left V 8 bases short and J 0 bases short, with 8 bases between. This CDR3 comprises 14 residues. CDR1 SNHLY and CDR2 FYNNEI come from the germline V gene.

The V and J genes are TRBV5-4 and TRBJ2-1, with D possibly matching TRBD1 (6 bases). CDR1 SGHNT and CDR2 YYREEE come from the germline V gene (reference sequence). The CDR3 is 13 residues long. Between the trimmed V and J ends, which lost 0 bases and 10 bases, there was a span of 11 bases. In DNA form, the CDR3 reads TGTGCCAGCAGCTTGGCCCCAACAGGGGAGCAGTTCTTC. This sequence encodes CASSLAPTGEQFF.

V usage is TRBV15 and J usage is TRBJ2-3; 7 bases align to TRBD2. CDR1 is LNHNV and CDR2 is YYDKDF in the germline V gene (reference sequence). V dropped 0 bases and J dropped 0; count of bases not matched to a gene: 3. This CDR3 region has 16 residues. The CDR3 loop reads CATSRELAGSTDTQYF. The DNA for the CDR3 is TGTGCCACCAGCAGAGAATTAGCGGGCAGCACAGATACGCAGTATTTT.

The chain employs TRBV6-1 and TRBJ1-2, with TRBD1 matching over 7 bases. CDR3 length: 12 amino acids. Trimming cost V 6 bases and J 6 bases; bases outside gene matches: 4. Germline assignment: CDR1 MNHNS and CDR2 SASEGT. As DNA, the CDR3 is TGTGCCAGCAGCGAGACAGGGAATGGCTACACCTTC. Amino acid sequence: CASSETGNGYTF.

This clone showed up just a few times. The CDR3 bases are TGTGCCAGCAGGCTGACTAGCGGGATTACAGATACGCAGTATTTT. Amino acid sequence: CASRLTSGITDTQYF. The J gene is TRBJ2-3, the V gene TRBV6-4; 11 nucleotides match TRBD2. The CDR3 extends over 15 amino acids. J lost 3 bases, V lost 6 bases, and 5 bases had no gene match. From germline, CDR1 is MRHNA and CDR2 SNTAGT.

The rearrangement joins TRBV5-8 to TRBJ2-7; D is perhaps TRBD2 (7 bases). The CDR3 is made up of 16 amino acids. The V and J ends lost 5 bases and 4 bases respectively, with 22 bases between them. Per the germline V gene, CDR1 is SGHTS and CDR2 is YDEGEE. The CDR3 coding sequence is TGTGCCAGCAGAACCCCCCAACCCCGGGGGGCTTACGAGCAGTACTTC. This gives the protein CASRTPQPRGAYEQYF.

CDR3 nucleotides: TGTGCCTGGACGGCGGGACTGCAGAACACTGAAGCTTTCTTT. It translates to CAWTAGLQNTEAFF. The rearrangement uses TRBV30 and TRBJ1-1, with a tentative D call TRBD1 (5 bases). The CDR3 covers 14 residues. Germline V gives CDR1 GTSNPN, CDR2 SVGIG (reference sequence). V gave up 4 bases and J gave up 1 base, with 13 bases separating them.

The gene calls are TRBV27 and TRBJ2-5; a weak D match, TRBD2 (6 bases). Near its end, the DNA agrees better with TRBJ2-7, so the J call may be wrong. Germline V CDR1 and CDR2: MNHEY, SMNVEV (reference sequence). The CDR3 covers 14 residues. The chain's CDR3 is CASSSRLGPYEQYF. For the CDR3, the DNA is TGTGCCAGCAGTTCTAGACTAGGCCCATACGAGCAGTACTTC.